This TCR beta chain emerged from a study of tumor-infiltrating lymphocytes in oesophageal squamous cell carcinoma (dated by TCRdb to about 2016). This clonotype was found once. Its recognized antigen is unknown. Base qualities are not recorded, but no much larger clone differs from it by a single base. A single read is weak support. From the germline V gene, CDR1 is SGHTA and CDR2 is FQGTGA. Including cysteine and phenylalanine, the CDR3 has 15 amino acids. Only CDR3 DNA is held: 45 bases, read in frame from base 1. After removal of 6 bases from V and 11 bases from J, the junction retains 18 bases not matched to a gene. The receptor library was made with PCR. The listed sequencing device is Illumina HiSeq 2000. In TCRdb, the public reads were trimmed at Q25 with fastp and aligned with MiXCR, with productive beta chains retained. Rows are combined by CDR3 protein, so each entry shows the most common genes and DNA. Counted in this sample were more than 9,000 distinct CDR3 sequences; roughly half of them appeared once. 24% of the sample is taken by the ten largest.

This receptor was identified in a male donor with esophageal squamous cell carcinoma. Input material: esophageal tumor tissue. This receptor chain uses TRBV7-3 and TRBJ2-5; TRBD2 lines up with 7 middle nucleotides. For the CDR3, the sequence is CASRVSSGGAHEQYF. Here is the DNA: TGTGCCAGCAGGGTATCTAGCGGAGGCGCCCATGAGCAGTACTTC.